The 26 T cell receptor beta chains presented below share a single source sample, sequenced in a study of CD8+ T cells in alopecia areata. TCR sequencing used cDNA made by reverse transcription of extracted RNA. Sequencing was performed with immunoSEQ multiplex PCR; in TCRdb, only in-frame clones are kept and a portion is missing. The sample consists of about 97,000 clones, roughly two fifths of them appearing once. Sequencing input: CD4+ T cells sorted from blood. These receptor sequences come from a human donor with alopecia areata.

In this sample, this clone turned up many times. The CDR3 DNA follows: TGCAGCGTTAGCACAGGGGGCACAGATACGCAGTATTTT. Amino acid sequence: CSVSTGGTDTQYF. The V call is TRBV29-1, the J call TRBJ2-3, with 7 nucleotides matching TRBD1. CDR1 SQVTM and CDR2 ANQGSEA come from the germline V gene. V shed 5 bases, J shed 1 base, and the junction held 3 bases outside the gene matches. The CDR3 has 13 amino acids.

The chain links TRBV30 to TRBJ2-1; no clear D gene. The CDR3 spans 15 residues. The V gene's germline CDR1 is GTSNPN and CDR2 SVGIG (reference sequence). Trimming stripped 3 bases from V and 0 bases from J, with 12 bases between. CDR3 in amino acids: CAWRRPLFSYNEQFF. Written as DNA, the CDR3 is TGTGCCTGGAGGCGGCCCTTATTCTCCTACAATGAGCAGTTCTTC. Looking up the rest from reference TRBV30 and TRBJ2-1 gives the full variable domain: SQTIHQWPATLVQPVGSPLSLECTVEGTSNPNLYWYRQAAGRGLQLLFYSVGIGQISSEVPQNLSASRPQDRQFILSSKKLLLSDSGFYLCAWRRPLFSYNEQFFGPGTRLTVL.

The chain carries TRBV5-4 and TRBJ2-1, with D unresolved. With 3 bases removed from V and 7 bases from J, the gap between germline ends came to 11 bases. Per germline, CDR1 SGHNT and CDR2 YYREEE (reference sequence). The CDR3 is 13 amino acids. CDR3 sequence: CASSSLLWNEQFF. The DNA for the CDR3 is TGTGCCAGCAGCTCCCTCCTCTGGAATGAGCAGTTCTTC.

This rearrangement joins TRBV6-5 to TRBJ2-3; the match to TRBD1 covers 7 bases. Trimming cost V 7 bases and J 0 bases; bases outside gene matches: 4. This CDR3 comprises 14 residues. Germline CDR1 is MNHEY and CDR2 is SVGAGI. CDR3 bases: TGTGCCAGCAAGACAGGGTTGAGCACAGATACGCAGTATTTT. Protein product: CASKTGLSTDTQYF.

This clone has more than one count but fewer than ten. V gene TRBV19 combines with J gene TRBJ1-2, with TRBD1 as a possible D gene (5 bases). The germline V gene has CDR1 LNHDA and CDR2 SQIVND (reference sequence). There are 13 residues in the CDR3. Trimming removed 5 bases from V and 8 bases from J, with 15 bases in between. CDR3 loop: CASSGDLSWGYTF. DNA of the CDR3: TGTGCCAGTAGTGGGGACCTCTCGTGGGGCTACACCTTC.

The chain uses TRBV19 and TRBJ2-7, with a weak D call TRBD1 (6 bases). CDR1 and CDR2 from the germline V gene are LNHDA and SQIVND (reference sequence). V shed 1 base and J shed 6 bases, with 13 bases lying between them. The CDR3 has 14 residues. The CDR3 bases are TGTGCCAGTAGTATAGTCTCAGGGGTCGGCGAGCAGTACTTC. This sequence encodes CASSIVSGVGEQYF.

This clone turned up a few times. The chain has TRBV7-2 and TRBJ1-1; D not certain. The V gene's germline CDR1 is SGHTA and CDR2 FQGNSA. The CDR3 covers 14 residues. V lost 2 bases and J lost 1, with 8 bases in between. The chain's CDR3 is CASSLWRQNTEAFF. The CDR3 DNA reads TGTGCCAGCAGCTTATGGCGGCAGAACACTGAAGCTTTCTTT.

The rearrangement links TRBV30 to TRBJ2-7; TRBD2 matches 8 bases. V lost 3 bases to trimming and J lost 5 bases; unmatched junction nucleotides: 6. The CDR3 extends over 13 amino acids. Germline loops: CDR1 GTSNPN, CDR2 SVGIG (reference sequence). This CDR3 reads CAWRGLAAHEQYF. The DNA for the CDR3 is TGTGCCTGGAGAGGACTAGCCGCCCACGAGCAGTACTTC. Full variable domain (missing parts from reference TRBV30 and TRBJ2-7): SQTIHQWPATLVQPVGSPLSLECTVEGTSNPNLYWYRQAAGRGLQLLFYSVGIGQISSEVPQNLSASRPQDRQFILSSKKLLLSDSGFYLCAWRGLAAHEQYFGPGTRLTVT.

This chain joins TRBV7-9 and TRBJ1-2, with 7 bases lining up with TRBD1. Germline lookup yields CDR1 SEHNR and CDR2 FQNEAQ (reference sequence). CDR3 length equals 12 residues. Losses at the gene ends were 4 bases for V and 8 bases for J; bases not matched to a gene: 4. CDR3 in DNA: TGTGCCAGCAGCTCAGGGGGAGGCGGCTACACCTTC. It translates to CASSSGGGGYTF.

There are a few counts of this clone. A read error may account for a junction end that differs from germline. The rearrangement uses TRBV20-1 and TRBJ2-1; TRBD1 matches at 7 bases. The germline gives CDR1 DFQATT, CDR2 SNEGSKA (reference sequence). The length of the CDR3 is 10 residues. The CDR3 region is CSASYTGVIF. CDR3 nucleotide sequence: TGCAGTGCTAGTTACACAGGGGTGATCTTC.

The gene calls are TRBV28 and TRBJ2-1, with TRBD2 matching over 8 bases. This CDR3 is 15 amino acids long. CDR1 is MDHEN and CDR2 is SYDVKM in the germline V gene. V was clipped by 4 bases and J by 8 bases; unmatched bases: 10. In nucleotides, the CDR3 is TGTGCCAGCAGTTCTCCCGGGACTAGTGTCTATGAGCAGTTCTTC. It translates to CASSSPGTSVYEQFF.

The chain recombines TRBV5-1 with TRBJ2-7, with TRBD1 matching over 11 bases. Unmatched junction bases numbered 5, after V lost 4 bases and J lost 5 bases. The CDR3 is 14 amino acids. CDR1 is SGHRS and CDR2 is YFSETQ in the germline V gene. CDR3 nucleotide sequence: TGCGCCAGCAGCACAGGGACAGGGGGAAACGAGCAGTACTTC. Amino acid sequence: CASSTGTGGNEQYF.

The CDR3 protein is CASSSDRQIVNTEAFF. CDR3 DNA: TGTGCCAGCTCATCGGACCGACAGATAGTGAACACTGAAGCTTTCTTT. The chain recombines TRBV18 with TRBJ1-1; D is perhaps TRBD1 (5 bases). The CDR3 runs to 16 residues. V was shortened by 5 bases and J by 0 bases, with 16 bases between the two germline ends. Germline V CDR1 and CDR2: KGHSH, LQKENI.

The CDR3 DNA reads TGCGCCAGCAGTCGCGGGACAGGGGTGACTGAAGCTTTCTTT. As protein: CASSRGTGVTEAFF. The chain links TRBV5-1 to TRBJ1-1; 10 nucleotides line up with TRBD1. The CDR3 spans 14 residues. Germline V gives CDR1 SGHRS, CDR2 YFSETQ. V lost 5 bases to trimming and J lost 5 bases; unmatched junction nucleotides: 6.

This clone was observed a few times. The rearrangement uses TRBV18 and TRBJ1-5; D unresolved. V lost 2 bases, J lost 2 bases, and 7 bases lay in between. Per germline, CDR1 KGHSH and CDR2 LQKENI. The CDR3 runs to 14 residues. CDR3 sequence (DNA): TGTGCCAGCTCACCAAGTGGGGGCAATCAGCCCCAGCATTTT. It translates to CASSPSGGNQPQHF.

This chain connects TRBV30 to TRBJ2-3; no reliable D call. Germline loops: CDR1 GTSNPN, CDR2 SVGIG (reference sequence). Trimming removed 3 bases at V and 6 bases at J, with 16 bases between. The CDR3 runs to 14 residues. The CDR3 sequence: CAWRRLPERDTQYF. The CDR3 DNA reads TGTGCCTGGAGGCGCCTCCCAGAGAGGGATACGCAGTATTTT.

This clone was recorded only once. The CDR3 protein is CASSRGVPDTQYF. DNA of the CDR3: TGTGCCAGCAGCCGGGGAGTCCCAGATACGCAGTATTTT. V and J are TRBV11-3 and TRBJ2-3; the D gene is possibly TRBD2 (5 bases). The CDR3 is 13 amino acids. V dropped 5 bases and J dropped 4 bases, with 10 bases sitting between them. CDR1 is SGHNT and CDR2 is YENEEA in the germline V gene.

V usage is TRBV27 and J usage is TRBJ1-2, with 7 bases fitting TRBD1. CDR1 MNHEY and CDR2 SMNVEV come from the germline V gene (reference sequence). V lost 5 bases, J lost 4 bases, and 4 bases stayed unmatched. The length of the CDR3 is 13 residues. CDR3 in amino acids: CASSDRETYGYTF. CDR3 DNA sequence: TGTGCCAGCAGTGACAGGGAAACCTATGGCTACACCTTC.

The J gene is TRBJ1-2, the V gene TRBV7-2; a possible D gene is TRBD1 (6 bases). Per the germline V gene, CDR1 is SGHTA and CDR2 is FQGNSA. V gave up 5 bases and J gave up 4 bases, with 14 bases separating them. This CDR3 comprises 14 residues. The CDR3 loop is CASSPGAGFYGYTF. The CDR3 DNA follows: TGTGCCAGCAGCCCAGGGGCGGGGTTCTATGGCTACACCTTC.

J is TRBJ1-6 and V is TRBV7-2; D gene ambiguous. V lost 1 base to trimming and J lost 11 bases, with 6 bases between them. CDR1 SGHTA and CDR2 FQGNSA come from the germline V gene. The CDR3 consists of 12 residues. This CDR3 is CASSLVMTPLHF. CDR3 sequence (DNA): TGTGCCAGCAGCTTAGTGATGACACCCCTCCACTTT.

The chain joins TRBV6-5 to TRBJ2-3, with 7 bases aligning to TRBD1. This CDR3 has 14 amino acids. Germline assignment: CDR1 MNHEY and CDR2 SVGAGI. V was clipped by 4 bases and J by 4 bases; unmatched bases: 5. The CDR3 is CASSFRQGADTQYF. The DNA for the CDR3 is TGTGCCAGCAGTTTTCGACAGGGCGCAGATACGCAGTATTTT.

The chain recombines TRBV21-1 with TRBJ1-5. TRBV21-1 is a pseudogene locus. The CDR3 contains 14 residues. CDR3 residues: CASSTREGNQPQHF. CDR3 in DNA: TGTGCCAGCAGCACCAGGGAGGGCAATCAGCCCCAGCATTTT.

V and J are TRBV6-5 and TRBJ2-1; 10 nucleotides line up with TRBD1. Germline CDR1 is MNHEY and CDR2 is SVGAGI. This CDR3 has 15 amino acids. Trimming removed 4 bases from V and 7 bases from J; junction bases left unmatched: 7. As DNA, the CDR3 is TGTGCCAGCAGTTCCGACAGGGGGCGCGTGAATGAGCAGTTCTTC. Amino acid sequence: CASSSDRGRVNEQFF.

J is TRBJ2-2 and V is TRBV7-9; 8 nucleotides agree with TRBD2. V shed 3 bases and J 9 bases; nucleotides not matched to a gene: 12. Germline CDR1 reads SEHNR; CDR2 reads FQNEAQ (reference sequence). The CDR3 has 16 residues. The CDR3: CASSFPGLGVDRELFF. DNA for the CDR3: TGTGCCAGCAGCTTTCCGGGACTAGGGGTCGACCGGGAGCTGTTTTTT.

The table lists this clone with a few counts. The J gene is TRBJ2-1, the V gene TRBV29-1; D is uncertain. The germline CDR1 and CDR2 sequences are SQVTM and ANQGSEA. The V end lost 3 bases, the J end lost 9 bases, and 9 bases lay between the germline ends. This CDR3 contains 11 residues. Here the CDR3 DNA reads TGCAGCGTTGATTTAAGTCCTGAGCAGTTCTTC. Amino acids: CSVDLSPEQFF.

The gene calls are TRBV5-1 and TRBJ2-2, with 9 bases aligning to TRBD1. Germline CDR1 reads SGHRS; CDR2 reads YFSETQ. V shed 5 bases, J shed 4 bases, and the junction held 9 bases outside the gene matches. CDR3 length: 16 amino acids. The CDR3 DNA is TGCGCCAGCAGATCTCGACAGGGGGTTGTCACCGGGGAGCTGTTTTTT. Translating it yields CASRSRQGVVTGELFF.